These T cell receptor beta chains were read from a single sample in a study of cytomegalovirus exposure and HLA in healthy donors. The data were produced by immunoSEQ multiplex PCR, yet TCRdb's version contains in-frame clones alone and is incomplete. The data hold 150,000 to 200,000 clones, with more than 65% observed a single time. The sequenced material came from PBMCs. Receptor source: a man between 18 and 29 years old in good health and CMV-seropositive. CDR3s include the opening cysteine and the closing phenylalanine or tryptophan. Each record gives: V gene, D gene, J gene, clone size, CDR3 DNA, CDR3 protein. A D gene is named only where the DNA matches it firmly. Only some rows state a clone size, as once, few, many or a class for expanded clones.

V gene: TRBV6-1
D gene: NA
J gene: TRBJ2-7
clone size: once
CDR3 DNA: TGTGCCAGCAGTGCGAGGGGGATCGGAACCTACGAGCAGTACTTC
CDR3 protein: CASSARGIGTYEQYF

V gene: TRBV5-6
D gene: TRBD2
J gene: TRBJ2-1
clone size: NA
CDR3 DNA: TGTGCCAGCAGCCGCGGGACTAGTACGGATGAGCAGTTCTTC
CDR3 protein: CASSRGTSTDEQFF

V gene: TRBV2
D gene: NA
J gene: TRBJ1-2
clone size: NA
CDR3 DNA: TGTGCCAGCCGAGGGGAAGGGGGTGATGGCTACACCTTC
CDR3 protein: CASRGEGGDGYTF

V gene: TRBV27
D gene: NA
J gene: TRBJ1-6
clone size: once
CDR3 DNA: TGTGCCAGCAGTTCGGGGGGTGGATCACCCCTCCACTTT
CDR3 protein: CASSSGGGSPLHF

V gene: TRBV19
D gene: NA
J gene: TRBJ1-2
clone size: NA
CDR3 DNA: TGTGCCAGTAGTCAGTGGACAGCTAACTATGGCTACACCTTC
CDR3 protein: CASSQWTANYGYTF

V gene: TRBV7-6
D gene: NA
J gene: TRBJ2-7
clone size: NA
CDR3 DNA: TGTGCCAGCAGCTTAGCACCGGCCCAGGGGGAGCAGTACTTC
CDR3 protein: CASSLAPAQGEQYF

V gene: TRBV6-1
D gene: NA
J gene: TRBJ2-6
clone size: NA
CDR3 DNA: TGTGCCAGCAGTTGGGGGGAAGGGGCCAACGTCCTGACTTTC
CDR3 protein: CASSWGEGANVLTF

V gene: TRBV5-1
D gene: NA
J gene: TRBJ2-6
clone size: few
CDR3 DNA: TGCGCCAGCAGATTGGTCCTCGGGGCCAACGTCCTGACTTTC
CDR3 protein: CASRLVLGANVLTF

V gene: TRBV7-9
D gene: NA
J gene: TRBJ1-2
clone size: once
CDR3 DNA: TGTGCCAGCAGCCCATATGGCTACACCTTC
CDR3 protein: CASSPYGYTF

V gene: TRBV29-1
D gene: TRBD1
J gene: TRBJ1-2
clone size: NA
CDR3 DNA: TGCAGCGTTGAAGCCTCGGACAGGGCAAATGGCTACACCTTC
CDR3 protein: CSVEASDRANGYTF

V gene: TRBV11-2
D gene: TRBD2
J gene: TRBJ2-1
clone size: NA
CDR3 DNA: TGTGCCAGCAGCCAAGGAATTGGCGGGAGTGAGCAGTTCTTC
CDR3 protein: CASSQGIGGSEQFF

V gene: TRBV5-8
D gene: NA
J gene: TRBJ2-2
clone size: NA
CDR3 DNA: TGTGCCAGCAGCTTGGAATCCTTTCTAGAGGACATGAAAACCGGGGAGCTGTTTTTT
CDR3 protein: CASSLESFLEDMKTGELFF

V gene: TRBV11-2
D gene: NA
J gene: TRBJ2-7
clone size: NA
CDR3 DNA: TGTGCCAGCAGGGGTATGGGTGGATCCGGGGGCTACGAGCAGTACTTC
CDR3 protein: CASRGMGGSGGYEQYF

V gene: TRBV6-5
D gene: TRBD1
J gene: TRBJ1-4
clone size: few
CDR3 DNA: TGTGCCAGCCGGGACAGGGTTAATGAAAAACTGTTTTTT
CDR3 protein: CASRDRVNEKLFF

V gene: TRBV5-1
D gene: NA
J gene: TRBJ1-4
clone size: NA
CDR3 DNA: TGCGCCAGCAGCCTTCCTGCAACTAATGAAAAACTGTTTTTT
CDR3 protein: CASSLPATNEKLFF

V gene: TRBV5-4
D gene: TRBD1
J gene: TRBJ1-3
clone size: NA
CDR3 DNA: TGTGCCAGCAGCTGGGGACAGGGTCGAGGAAACACCATATATTTT
CDR3 protein: CASSWGQGRGNTIYF

V gene: TRBV7-6
D gene: TRBD2
J gene: TRBJ2-2
clone size: NA
CDR3 DNA: TGTGCCAGCAGCTTACTAGCGGGAGGGACCACCGGGGAGCTGTTTTTT
CDR3 protein: CASSLLAGGTTGELFF

V gene: TRBV27
D gene: TRBD2
J gene: TRBJ2-1
clone size: NA
CDR3 DNA: TGTGCCAGCAGTTCCGGGGGGGTGGGTGACTCCTCCTACAATGAGCAGTTCTTC
CDR3 protein: CASSSGGVGDSSYNEQFF

V gene: TRBV20-1
D gene: NA
J gene: TRBJ2-3
clone size: NA
CDR3 DNA: TGCAGTGCGGGCGTCGTAGATACGCAGTATTTT
CDR3 protein: CSAGVVDTQYF

V gene: TRBV19
D gene: NA
J gene: TRBJ2-2
clone size: NA
CDR3 DNA: TGTGCCAGTAGTATAGATCGAGGGACACCTACCGGGGAGCTGTTTTTT
CDR3 protein: CASSIDRGTPTGELFF

V gene: TRBV6-1
D gene: NA
J gene: TRBJ1-4
clone size: few
CDR3 DNA: TGTGCCAGCAGTGAATCGGCTGAAGGGAGCGAAAAACTGTTTTTT
CDR3 protein: CASSESAEGSEKLFF

V gene: TRBV9
D gene: NA
J gene: TRBJ1-5
clone size: NA
CDR3 DNA: TGTGCCAGCAGCGTAGGCGGAGGGCCCAATCAGCCCCAGCATTTT
CDR3 protein: CASSVGGGPNQPQHF

V gene: TRBV30
D gene: TRBD1
J gene: TRBJ1-4
clone size: once
CDR3 DNA: TGTGCCTGGAGCGGAAACAGGGGGTCTAATGAAAAACTGTTTTTT
CDR3 protein: CAWSGNRGSNEKLFF

V gene: TRBV5-6
D gene: NA
J gene: TRBJ2-1
clone size: once
CDR3 DNA: TGTGCCAGCAGCTTGATAGTGGTTATGGAATCGCCCGACTTTGAGCAGTTCTTC
CDR3 protein: CASSLIVVMESPDFEQFF

V gene: TRBV7-2
D gene: TRBD1
J gene: TRBJ1-2
clone size: few
CDR3 DNA: TGTGCCAGCAGCTTCGGGACAGGGTACGACTATGGCTACACCTTC
CDR3 protein: CASSFGTGYDYGYTF

V gene: TRBV27
D gene: NA
J gene: TRBJ1-4
clone size: NA
CDR3 DNA: TGTGCCAGCAGTTTACAGGGTGCAACTAATGAAAAACTGTTTTTT
CDR3 protein: CASSLQGATNEKLFF

V gene: TRBV5-1
D gene: TRBD2
J gene: TRBJ2-1
clone size: NA
CDR3 DNA: TGCGCCAGCAGCTTGGCGGGACTAAAATCAGATGAGCAGTTCTTC
CDR3 protein: CASSLAGLKSDEQFF

V gene: TRBV27
D gene: TRBD2
J gene: TRBJ2-7
clone size: few
CDR3 DNA: TGTGCCAGCAGTTTAGCTCGAGGACTAGCGGGAGCCAATTACGAGCAGTACTTC
CDR3 protein: CASSLARGLAGANYEQYF